What follows is one T cell receptor beta chain and its context. No antigen is known for it. The data were taken from a study of blood T cells in healthy people across ages. Study-level findings and limits: Naive T cell percentage strongly correlated with TCR beta diversity. Expanded clonotype changes were possibly confounded by unknown donor CMV status. Investigators viewed diversity estimates from one million T cells as underestimates, the study reported.

Germline CDR1 LGHDT, CDR2 YNNKEL (reference sequence). V lost 0 bases and J 2 bases, leaving 19 bases between the germline ends. The CDR3 consists of 18 residues. A sample-barcoded 5' primer and a J-beta primer mix were used in a second PCR of roughly 7 to 11 cycles. TCRdb reanalysed the 5' RACE reads using MiXCR and keeps one entry per CDR3 protein. The sample contains hundreds of thousands of distinct CDR3 sequences, under 45% of which appear only once. Every sample yielded at least 7 million isolated PBMCs. This sequence originates from a man in his sixties in good health. This chain links TRBV3-1 with TRBJ1-2, with D unresolved. Sample: blood. The CDR3 loop is CASSQEATGGRGNYGYTF. The CDR3 DNA reads as TGTGCCAGCAGCCAAGAGGCGACCGGAGGGCGAGGAAACTATGGCTACACCTTC.